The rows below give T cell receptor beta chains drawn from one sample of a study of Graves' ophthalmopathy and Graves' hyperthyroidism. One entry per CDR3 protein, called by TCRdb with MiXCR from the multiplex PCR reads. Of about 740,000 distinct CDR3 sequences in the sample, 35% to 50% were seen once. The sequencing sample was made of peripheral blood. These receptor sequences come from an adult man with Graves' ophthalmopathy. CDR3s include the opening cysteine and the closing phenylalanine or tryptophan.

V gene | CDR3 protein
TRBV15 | CATSRPGGQETQYF
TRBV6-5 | CASRGVVSNQPQHF
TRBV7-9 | CASSYNRGYTDTQYF
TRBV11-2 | CASSLDYANEKLFF
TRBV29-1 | CSVEAGGEGTQYF
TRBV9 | CASSPIRGTEAFF
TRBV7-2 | CASSRTPGQGYNQPQHF
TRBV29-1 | CSAGTQGLSGYTF
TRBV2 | CASSGEAQGAQPQHF
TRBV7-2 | CASSPGRGGNQPQHF
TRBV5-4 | CASSVTGGEETQYF
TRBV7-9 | CASSLNTNTIYF
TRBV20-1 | CSARPLAGGLRRTWTQYF